The 8 T cell receptor beta chains below come from one sample, sequenced in a study of OX40 agonist ivuxolimab in advanced cancers. This table comes from immunoSEQ multiplex PCR, and its TCRdb copy is limited to in-frame clones, with some not included. The sample has roughly 75,000 clones, more than 90% seen once. Sequences were derived from CD4+ or CD8+ T cells sorted from blood, sampled in a trial of the OX40 agonist ivuxolimab. The receptors stem from an adult with an advanced solid tumor such as melanoma, head and neck, liver or kidney cancer.

The J gene is TRBJ1-4, the V gene TRBV28; D remains unclear. The CDR3 runs to 15 residues. V dropped 5 bases and J dropped 0 bases, with 10 bases sitting between them. Germline lookup yields CDR1 MDHEN and CDR2 SYDVKM. The chain's CDR3 is CASSDSRSTNEKLFF. The CDR3 DNA reads TGTGCCAGCAGTGATAGTAGGTCAACTAATGAAAAACTGTTTTTT.

The gene calls are TRBV4-1 and TRBJ2-7; TRBD1 is a possible D gene (6 bases). CDR3 length equals 13 residues. V lost 4 bases and J 2 bases, leaving 9 bases between the germline ends. Germline V gene sequence: CDR1 MGHRA, CDR2 YSYEKL. CDR3 DNA: TGCGCCAGCAGCCCGTGGGACACCTACGAGCAGTACTTC. It specifies CASSPWDTYEQYF.

J is TRBJ2-7 and V is TRBV5-6; D not certain. This CDR3 has 12 residues. CDR1 is SGHDT and CDR2 is YYEEEE in the germline V gene. The V end lost 0 bases, the J end lost 2 bases, and 3 bases lay between the germline ends. The chain's CDR3 is CASSLVTYEQYF. The CDR3 region has the DNA TGTGCCAGCAGCTTGGTTACCTACGAGCAGTACTTC.

The J gene is TRBJ1-4, the V gene TRBV7-9; D might be TRBD1 (6 bases). CDR1 and CDR2 from the germline V gene are SEHNR and FQNEAQ (reference sequence). Trimming took 2 bases from V and 3 from J, leaving 13 bases between them. The CDR3 has 16 residues. In nucleotides, the CDR3 is TGTGCCAGCAGCTTATCTGGGACATCGGCTAATGAAAAACTGTTTTTT. Translation gives CASSLSGTSANEKLFF.

This clone was seen only once. The V call is TRBV18, the J call TRBJ2-7; 7 bases match TRBD1. Per the germline V gene, CDR1 is KGHSH and CDR2 is LQKENI. The length of the CDR3 is 15 residues. V was pared by 0 bases and J by 0 bases, with 2 bases of the junction left unmatched. This CDR3 is CASSPPSGGSYEQYF. The CDR3 DNA is TGTGCCAGCTCACCACCGTCAGGGGGCTCCTACGAGCAGTACTTC.

The chain combines TRBV7-2 with TRBJ2-1; 9 bases fit TRBD2. Trimming took 2 bases from V and 4 from J; bases not matched to a gene: 3. Germline V gene lookup returns CDR1 SGHTA and CDR2 FQGNSA. CDR3 length: 15 amino acids. The CDR3 DNA reads as TGTGCCAGCAGCTTAATAGCGGGGGTATACAATGAGCAGTTCTTC. Translation gives CASSLIAGVYNEQFF.

The rearrangement links TRBV28 to TRBJ1-3; D is unresolved. Germline V gene sequence: CDR1 MDHEN, CDR2 SYDVKM. Deletions cut 7 bases from V and 4 bases from J, with 17 bases between. The CDR3 is made up of 15 amino acids. CDR3 DNA sequence: TGTGCCAGCACTCCCCCCTCCGGGGTAGGAAACACCATATATTTT. The encoded protein is CASTPPSGVGNTIYF.

The chain carries TRBV15 and TRBJ2-2, with a possible D match to TRBD2 (5 bases). This CDR3 spans 13 amino acids. The V gene lost 3 bases and the J gene lost 3 bases, with 5 bases spanning the gap. The V gene's germline CDR1 is LNHNV and CDR2 YYDKDF (reference sequence). The CDR3 is CATSRDYTGELFF. CDR3 nucleotide sequence: TGTGCCACCAGCAGGGACTACACCGGGGAGCTGTTTTTT.